This is a list of T cell receptor beta chains from one sample in a study of blood T cell repertoires in COVID-19. Data came from immunoSEQ multiplex PCR; TCRdb stores just in-frame clones and leaves some out. The repertoire consists of 210,000 or so clones, with approximately 80% occurring once and the leading ten covering about 10%. The sequenced sample consisted of peripheral blood. The receptors were sampled from a woman older than 75 with acute or convalescent COVID-19. Both conserved end residues are part of each CDR3. A D gene is named only where the DNA matches it firmly. Rows may omit the clone size; those that give it use once, few, many or a size class.

TRBJ1-3 | TRBV7-9 | NA | NA | CASQGGRNTIYF | TGTGCCAGTCAGGGAGGGAGAAACACCATATATTTT
TRBJ2-2 | TRBV5-4 | TRBD2 | NA | CASSSSAGASGRLAGELFF | TGTGCCAGCAGCTCTTCCGCGGGGGCTAGCGGGAGACTGGCCGGGGAGCTGTTTTTT
TRBJ1-3 | TRBV30 | NA | NA | CAWTLAYSGNTIYF | TGTGCCTGGACTCTAGCCTACTCTGGAAACACCATATATTTT
TRBJ1-4 | TRBV27 | TRBD1 | NA | CASSPGQGWEKLFF | TGTGCCAGCAGTCCAGGACAGGGTTGGGAAAAACTGTTTTTT
TRBJ2-3 | TRBV7-3 | NA | NA | CASSLQGSSTDTQYF | TGTGCCAGCAGCCTTCAGGGCTCTAGCACAGATACGCAGTATTTT
TRBJ2-3 | TRBV11-3 | NA | NA | CASSFEGTDTQYF | TGTGCCAGCAGCTTTGAGGGCACAGATACGCAGTATTTT
TRBJ2-5 | TRBV6-6 | TRBD1 | NA | CASSLGTEQETQYF | TGTGCCAGCAGTCTAGGGACAGAGCAAGAGACCCAGTACTTC
TRBJ2-3 | TRBV3-1/TRBV3-2 | NA | NA | CASSQGGVRDTQYF | TGTGCCAGCAGCCAAGGGGGGGTCAGGGATACGCAGTATTTT
TRBJ2-1 | TRBV2 | TRBD2 | NA | CASSAGLAGGFEQFF | TGTGCCAGCAGCGCGGGACTAGCGGGAGGGTTTGAGCAGTTCTTC
TRBJ2-1 | TRBV19 | TRBD2 | NA | CASSDTSGRNEQFF | TGTGCCAGTAGTGACACTAGCGGGAGGAATGAGCAGTTCTTC
TRBJ1-4 | TRBV5-1 | NA | few | CASSWTRTRGSEKLFF | TGCGCCAGCAGCTGGACCCGGACCCGGGGGAGTGAAAAACTGTTTTTT
TRBJ1-2 | TRBV19 | NA | few | CASSIPGLNYGYTF | TGTGCCAGTAGTATCCCAGGGTTAAACTATGGCTACACCTTC
TRBJ1-2 | TRBV10-3 | TRBD1 | NA | CAINNRGLDGYTF | TGTGCCATCAATAACAGGGGGCTAGATGGCTACACCTTC
TRBJ1-4 | TRBV18 | NA | few | CASSLQGYATNEKLFF | TGTGCCAGCTCACTTCAGGGTTATGCAACTAATGAAAAACTGTTTTTT
TRBJ2-5 | TRBV6-5 | TRBD1 | NA | CASSPTGFLETQYF | TGTGCCAGCAGTCCGACAGGGTTTTTGGAGACCCAGTACTTC
TRBJ1-4 | TRBV27 | NA | NA | CASSLALTGEKLFF | TGTGCCAGCAGTTTAGCACTTACGGGGGAAAAACTGTTTTTT
TRBJ1-4 | TRBV30 | NA | NA | CAWSENGGKLFF | TGTGCCTGGAGTGAAAATGGCGGAAAACTGTTTTTT
TRBJ2-7 | TRBV28 | NA | NA | CASQRSPYEQYF | TGTGCCAGCCAGCGGAGCCCCTACGAGCAGTACTTC
TRBJ1-5 | TRBV5-1 | NA | NA | CASSLDQGGNQPQHF | TGCGCCAGCAGCTTGGATCAGGGTGGCAATCAGCCCCAGCATTTT
TRBJ2-5 | TRBV6-5 | NA | NA | CASSYGGGETQYF | TGTGCCAGCAGTTACGGAGGAGGAGAGACCCAGTACTTC
TRBJ1-6 | TRBV2 | NA | NA | CASSELSSYNSPLHF | TGTGCCAGCAGTGAACTGAGCTCCTATAATTCACCCCTCCACTTT
TRBJ2-3 | TRBV6-7 | NA | NA | CASSYPSPGVINTDTQYF | TGTGCCAGCAGTTACCCTTCGCCGGGGGTAATAAACACAGATACGCAGTATTTT
TRBJ1-1 | TRBV19 | NA | once | CASSISPGGRGDTEAFF | TGTGCCAGTAGTATTAGCCCCGGGGGTCGGGGGGACACTGAAGCTTTCTTT
TRBJ1-4 | TRBV11-2 | NA | NA | CASSLQGREKLFF | TGTGCCAGCAGCTTACAGGGGCGGGAAAAACTGTTTTTT
TRBJ2-7 | TRBV2 | TRBD2 | NA | CASTTSGVPYEQYF | TGTGCCAGCACGACTAGCGGGGTCCCCTACGAGCAGTACTTC
TRBJ1-2 | TRBV18 | NA | NA | CASSPGGHDNGYTF | TGTGCCAGCTCACCAGGAGGGCATGATAATGGCTACACCTTC